This T cell receptor beta chain was recorded in a study of post-analysis software for immune sequencing data. Turning to the study itself: Included courses were relapsing-remitting and secondary progressive multiple sclerosis; progressive-relapsing multiple sclerosis was also included.

TCR beta libraries were prepared from cDNA with unique molecular identifiers. TCRdb called the PCR reads again in MiXCR, with one record for every CDR3 protein. The sample shows 650,000 to 850,000 distinct CDR3 sequences, just over 45% of them seen only once. Whole-study findings and limits: Versus controls, multiple sclerosis patients showed significantly lower diversity (normalized Chao1). Compared with controls, patients had more of roughly five TRBV segments, including TRBV5-6, TRBV5-1 and TRBV20-1.

Trimming left V 7 bases short and J 1 base short, with 13 bases between. There are 14 residues in the CDR3. Germline CDR1 reads SNHLY; CDR2 reads FYNNEI. This clonotype occurred a few times. Its antigen is unidentified. This rearrangement joins TRBV2 to TRBJ2-5, with D maybe TRBD1 (5 bases). The sequenced material came from blood. This TCR was sampled from a girl between 10 and 17 years old with multiple sclerosis. The CDR3 sequence is CASTRQGSQETQYF. Written as DNA, the CDR3 is TGTGCCAGCACGAGGCAGGGCTCCCAAGAGACCCAGTACTTC. Together with reference TRBV2 and TRBJ2-5, the CDR3 gives the full variable domain: EPEVTQTPSHQVTQMGQEVILRCVPISNHLYFYWYRQILGQKVEFLVSFYNNEISEKSEIFDDQFSVERPDGSNFTLKIRSTKLEDSAMYFCASTRQGSQETQYFGPGTRLLVL.